The rows below give T cell receptor beta chains drawn from one sample of a study of identifying expanded T cells in peripheral blood. Here immunoSEQ multiplex PCR was the method, and the copy in TCRdb shows in-frame clones only, minus some. The table shows about 91,000 clones, with around 88% occurring only once. Input material: blood. Receptor source: a person aged 18 to 75 in good health. CDR3s include the opening cysteine and the closing phenylalanine or tryptophan. A D gene is named only where the DNA matches it firmly. For some rows the clone size is stated as once, few or many, or as a class when expanded; others skip it.

j_call v_call clone_size d_call cdr3_aa cdr3_nt
TRBJ2-6 TRBV9 - - CASSVDAAGSGANVLTF TGTGCCAGCAGCGTTGACGCCGCGGGATCTGGGGCCAACGTCCTGACTTTC
TRBJ2-4 TRBV28 - TRBD2 CASSPSGAIGGDIQYF TGTGCCAGCAGTCCTAGCGGGGCCATAGGGGGGGACATTCAGTACTTC
TRBJ2-3 TRBV7-2 - - CASSLNREDTQYF TGTGCCAGCAGCTTGAACAGGGAGGATACGCAGTATTTT
TRBJ1-2 TRBV9 - - CASSVPVPSYTF TGTGCCAGCAGCGTTCCCGTCCCCAGCTACACCTTC
TRBJ2-5 TRBV7-2 - - CASSLIGWQETQYF TGTGCCAGCAGCCTCATCGGTTGGCAAGAGACCCAGTACTTC
TRBJ2-1 TRBV7-2 - - CASSLARVNEQFF TGTGCCAGCAGCTTAGCAAGGGTCAATGAGCAGTTCTTC
TRBJ2-5 TRBV19 once TRBD1 CASSTVTGVFQETQYF TGTGCCAGTAGTACGGTAACAGGGGTTTTCCAAGAGACCCAGTACTTC
TRBJ1-1 TRBV19 - - CASSFRQELTEAFF TGTGCCAGTAGTTTCCGACAGGAGCTCACTGAAGCTTTCTTT
TRBJ1-2 TRBV7-9 - TRBD1 CASSLTGAIYGYTF TGTGCCAGCAGCTTAACAGGGGCGATCTATGGCTACACCTTC
TRBJ1-2 TRBV5-1 - TRBD1 CASSLLGDSSYGYTF TGCGCCAGCAGCTTGTTGGGGGACAGCAGTTATGGCTACACCTTC
TRBJ2-1 TRBV10-3 - TRBD1 CAISEGSGQASPNGYNEQFF TGTGCCATCAGTGAAGGGTCGGGACAGGCCTCTCCAAACGGGTACAATGAGCAGTTCTTC
TRBJ1-4 TRBV30 - - CAWRGTSIEKLFF TGTGCCTGGAGGGGGACTTCGATCGAAAAACTGTTTTTT
TRBJ1-2 TRBV5-6 - - CASSLGGFVIHYGYTF TGTGCCAGCAGCTTGGGAGGGTTCGTTATTCACTATGGCTACACCTTC
TRBJ2-6 TRBV7-2 - - CASSSRHAGANVLTF TGTGCCAGCAGCTCCCGACATGCTGGGGCCAACGTCCTGACTTTC
TRBJ2-1 TRBV7-2 - TRBD1 CASSLSRDSSYNEQFF TGTGCCAGCAGCCTGAGCCGGGACAGCTCCTACAATGAGCAGTTCTTC
TRBJ2-1 TRBV7-9 - TRBD1 CASSLDFGFMGAGGNEQFF TGTGCCAGCAGCTTAGACTTTGGGTTTATGGGGGCAGGGGGCAATGAGCAGTTCTTC
TRBJ1-1 TRBV18 - TRBD1 CASSPIRTGYSEAFF TGTGCCAGCTCCCCAATTCGGACAGGCTATTCTGAAGCTTTCTTT
TRBJ2-1 TRBV11-1 - - CASSLVEGEQFF TGTGCCAGCAGCTTAGTTGAGGGAGAGCAGTTCTTC
TRBJ1-5 TRBV7-2 - TRBD1 CASSPTGGWNQPQHF TGTGCCAGCAGCCCTACAGGGGGTTGGAATCAGCCCCAGCATTTT
TRBJ1-1 TRBV5-4 - TRBD1 CASSPTGDTEAFF TGTGCCAGCAGCCCAACAGGGGACACTGAAGCTTTCTTT
TRBJ1-4 TRBV28 once - CASSLWDRTTNEKLFF TGTGCCAGCAGTTTATGGGACAGAACAACTAATGAAAAACTGTTTTTT
TRBJ1-6 TRBV6-4 - TRBD1 CASRDTGTGDNSPLHF TGTGCCAGCAGAGATACCGGGACAGGGGATAATTCACCCCTCCACTTT
TRBJ2-1 TRBV28 once TRBD2 CASFGSGRHLRISDEQFF TGTGCCAGCTTCGGTAGCGGGAGACATCTAAGGATCAGCGATGAGCAGTTCTTC
TRBJ2-2 TRBV7-9 once - CASSLPGRRVPTGELFF TGTGCCAGCAGCCTTCCAGGTCGAAGGGTACCCACCGGGGAGCTGTTTTTT
TRBJ2-3 TRBV6-4 - - CATGGSSTDTQYF TGTGCCACCGGGGGATCGAGCACAGATACGCAGTATTTT
TRBJ2-2 TRBV19 - TRBD1 CAGSRGQNTGELFF TGTGCGGGTTCGAGGGGGCAAAACACCGGGGAGCTGTTTTTT
TRBJ2-3 TRBV6-1 - - CASKAEITDTQYF TGTGCCAGCAAAGCGGAAATCACAGATACGCAGTATTTT
TRBJ2-3 TRBV11-2 - - CASSSPVDPRGTQYF TGTGCCAGCAGCTCCCCTGTGGACCCCCGAGGTACGCAGTATTTT
TRBJ2-5 TRBV14 few - CASSQPYPPSGTETQYF TGTGCCAGCAGCCAACCTTACCCTCCGTCCGGGACAGAGACCCAGTACTTC
TRBJ1-4 TRBV6-1 - - CASSETQGSNEKLFF TGTGCCAGCAGTGAAACGCAGGGTTCTAATGAAAAACTGTTTTTT
TRBJ1-1 TRBV5-1 - - CASSTITGNTEAFF TGCGCCAGCAGCACCATTACAGGGAACACTGAAGCTTTCTTT
TRBJ2-7 TRBV5-6 - - CASSRSRNYEQYF TGTGCCAGCAGCCGTTCTAGGAATTACGAGCAGTACTTC
TRBJ1-1 TRBV30 - - CAWSKSRVTNTEAFF TGTGCCTGGAGTAAATCACGGGTGACGAACACTGAAGCTTTCTTT
TRBJ1-1 TRBV5-6 - - CASSLHREWANTEAFF TGTGCCAGCAGCTTACACAGGGAGTGGGCGAACACTGAAGCTTTCTTT
TRBJ2-4 TRBV7-3 - TRBD2 CASSFTSGRAKNIQYF TGTGCCAGCAGCTTTACTAGCGGGAGGGCCAAAAACATTCAGTACTTC
TRBJ1-5 TRBV29-1 - - CSVAGSDDQPQHF TGCAGCGTTGCGGGGTCTGACGATCAGCCCCAGCATTTT
TRBJ2-7 TRBV10-3 - TRBD2 CATLTSGGSYEQYF TGTGCCACCTTGACTAGCGGGGGAAGCTACGAGCAGTACTTC
TRBJ2-1 TRBV9 - TRBD2 CASSVISGSYNEQFF TGTGCCAGCAGCGTAATCAGCGGGAGTTACAATGAGCAGTTCTTC
TRBJ1-6 TRBV9 - - CASSIRELNSPLHF TGTGCCAGCAGTATCCGGGAACTTAATTCACCCCTCCACTTT